Listed below are T cell receptor beta chains from one sample, sequenced in a study of blood T cell repertoires in COVID-19. Generated by immunoSEQ multiplex PCR, the TCRdb table keeps only in-frame clones and is missing some. Of around 130,000 clones detected, about 80% appear once; the ten largest clones hold about 2.3%. Sequencing input: PBMCs or T cells enriched from blood (not recorded which). The receptors originated from a man between 40 and 49 years old with acute COVID-19. Each CDR3 is given with its conserved first and last residue. The D gene is left open where the match is weak. Some rows mark clone size as missing; the rest say once, few, many or name a class of expanded clone.

clone_size j_call d_call v_call cdr3_nt cdr3_aa
- TRBJ2-5 - TRBV12-3/TRBV12-4 TGTGCCAGCAGTTTTAACCGAGGAGAGACCCAGTACTTC CASSFNRGETQYF
few TRBJ2-7 - TRBV21-1 TGTGCCAGCAGCCCTCCAGAAGAGCAGTACTTC CASSPPEEQYF
- TRBJ1-4 - TRBV4-1 TGCGCCAGCAGCCCCCTGAGGGGAACTAGCGCAGATCCAAATGAAAAACTGTTTTTT CASSPLRGTSADPNEKLFF
- TRBJ2-4 - TRBV7-2 TGTGCCAGCAGCTTAGGAGGGGGGGACATTCAGTACTTC CASSLGGGDIQYF
- TRBJ2-5 - TRBV25-1 TGTGCCAGCAGTATAAGTCGGGAGACCCAGTACTTC CASSISRETQYF
- TRBJ2-7 TRBD2 TRBV19 TGTGCCAGTAGTACCCTAGCGGGAGGGCCCCACGAGCAGTACTTC CASSTLAGGPHEQYF
- TRBJ1-2 TRBD1 TRBV6-5 TGTGCCAGCAGTTACATTCGGACAGGGGGCAACTATGGCTACACCTTC CASSYIRTGGNYGYTF
- TRBJ2-7 - TRBV18 TGTGCCAGCTCACCCGACAGAGGAAAATTCGAGCAGTACTTC CASSPDRGKFEQYF
- TRBJ2-5 TRBD1 TRBV7-6 TGTGCCAGCAGCCCAAGGGGGCCACCCGGGGAGACCCAGTACTTC CASSPRGPPGETQYF
- TRBJ2-7 TRBD1 TRBV7-2 TGTGCCAGCAGCCTGCTCAGGACAGGTCCGGCCGAGCAGTACTTC CASSLLRTGPAEQYF
- TRBJ2-3 - TRBV27 TGTGCCAGCAGTATAAACTCTAGCCCTAGCACAGATACGCAGTATTTT CASSINSSPSTDTQYF
- TRBJ2-2 - TRBV9 TGTGCCAGCAGCGTAGATCTAGGCGAGTTCACCGGGGAGCTGTTTTTT CASSVDLGEFTGELFF
- TRBJ2-2 - TRBV5-1 TGCGCCAGCAGCTTGGACGACAGGACAAATTCCCCCACCGGGGAGCTGTTTTTT CASSLDDRTNSPTGELFF
- TRBJ2-7 - TRBV30 TGTGCCTGGAGTTACAGCTACGAGCAGTACTTC CAWSYSYEQYF
- TRBJ2-4 TRBD1 TRBV12-5 TGTGCTAGTGGTTCCGGACAGGTTCTAGCCAAAAACATTCAGTACTTC CASGSGQVLAKNIQYF
- TRBJ2-2 - TRBV13 TGTGCCAGCAGCTTAGGGGACTACCTCACCGGGGAGCTGTTTTTT CASSLGDYLTGELFF
- TRBJ2-2 - TRBV30 TGTGCCTGGAGTGTATCGGGAACCGGGGAGCTGTTTTTT CAWSVSGTGELFF
once TRBJ1-5 - TRBV9 TGTGCCAGCAGCAGGGGCGGGAATAGCAATCAGCCCCAGCATTTT CASSRGGNSNQPQHF
- TRBJ1-1 TRBD1 TRBV7-2 TGTGCCAGCAGCTCAAACAGAGAACCGGGACAGGGGGCGAACACTGAAGCTTTCTTT CASSSNREPGQGANTEAFF
- TRBJ1-6 TRBD1 TRBV19 TGTGCCAGTACCGACAGGGGTCTTAATTCACCCCTCCACTTT CASTDRGLNSPLHF
- TRBJ2-3 - TRBV5-5 TGTGCCAGCAGCTTCGGGGTGGGAGATACGCAGTATTTT CASSFGVGDTQYF
- TRBJ2-7 TRBD1 TRBV13 TGTGCCAGCAGCTTAGACAGGGGGCGGGAGCAGTACTTC CASSLDRGREQYF
- TRBJ2-3 TRBD2 TRBV9 TGTGCCAGCAGCGTAGCGGGGGGGAGAACAGATACGCAGTATTTT CASSVAGGRTDTQYF
few TRBJ2-5 TRBD2 TRBV7-3 TGTGCCAGCAGTCCCCTGGCGGGAGGTACGGAGACCCAGTACTTC CASSPLAGGTETQYF
- TRBJ1-4 - TRBV19 TGTGCCAGTACCTTTAGGGGACTGTACTCAACTAATGAAAAACTGTTTTTT CASTFRGLYSTNEKLFF
- TRBJ2-7 TRBD1 TRBV24-1 TGTGCCACCAGCCAGACAGGGGGGGAGCAGTACTTC CATSQTGGEQYF
- TRBJ1-2 - TRBV3-1/TRBV3-2 TGTGCCAGCAGCCAATCGGCAGGGGAGGGCTACACCTTC CASSQSAGEGYTF
once TRBJ1-6 TRBD1 TRBV6-6 TGTGCCAGCAAAAGAACCGGGACAGGGGAATCACCCCTCCACTTT CASKRTGTGESPLHF
- TRBJ2-7 TRBD1 TRBV19 TGTGCCAGTAGCGAACTCCGGGACAGGGGGCTTGAGCAGTACTTC CASSELRDRGLEQYF
- TRBJ2-7 - TRBV11-2 TGTGCCAGCAGTTTGGGACTTCAATCCTACGAGCAGTACTTC CASSLGLQSYEQYF
- TRBJ2-7 TRBD2 TRBV14 TGTGCCAGCAGCTCCCTTCCCGGGACTAGCGGGGTGTCTAGCTCCTACGAGCAGTACTTC CASSSLPGTSGVSSSYEQYF
- TRBJ1-2 - TRBV30 TGTGCCTGGAGTTTTAGAACAGGGATCACCGGTGGCTACACCTTC CAWSFRTGITGGYTF
- TRBJ2-1 - TRBV11-3 TGTGCCAGCAGCTTAGAATCAGGACAGCCATGGGAGCAGTTCTTC CASSLESGQPWEQFF
- TRBJ2-7 - TRBV3-1/TRBV3-2 TGTGCCAGCAGCCAAGCGTTGACAGTCTACGAGCAGTACTTC CASSQALTVYEQYF
many TRBJ2-2 TRBD1 TRBV6-4 TGTGCCAGCAGTGACGGGACAGGGGACACCGGGGAGCTGTTTTTT CASSDGTGDTGELFF
- TRBJ1-4 TRBD1 TRBV2 TGTGCCAGCAGTTCTAACAGGGGGAAGGGTGAAAAACTGTTTTTT CASSSNRGKGEKLFF
- TRBJ2-5 TRBD1 TRBV7-9 TGTGCCAGCAGCTTATCACAGGGGGCGCTTGAGACCCAGTACTTC CASSLSQGALETQYF
- TRBJ1-2 - TRBV6-5 TGTGCCAGCAGTTCCACTGGGGCAGGACGGAACTATGGCTACACCTTC CASSSTGAGRNYGYTF
- TRBJ2-1 TRBD2 TRBV19 TGTGCCAGTAGGTGGACTAGCGGGGTATACAATGAGCAGTTCTTC CASRWTSGVYNEQFF
- TRBJ1-2 - TRBV7-9 TGTGCCAGCAGCCCTAGCATACTGGGCCTTAAGATGGGTGGCTACACCTTC CASSPSILGLKMGGYTF
once TRBJ2-1 TRBD2 TRBV7-2 TGTGCCAGCAGCTTGGGAGCGGGGAGCAATGAGCAGTTCTTC CASSLGAGSNEQFF
- TRBJ1-1 TRBD1 TRBV19 TGTGCCAGTAGTATAATTGGGACAGGGGTGATGAACACTGAAGCTTTCTTT CASSIIGTGVMNTEAFF
- TRBJ2-1 - TRBV2 TGTGCCAGCAGCCAGGACAGCATTGGTATCAATGAGCAGTTCTTC CASSQDSIGINEQFF
- TRBJ2-7 - TRBV28 TGTGCCAGCAGTTTAGGGGGCAGCTCCTACGAGCAGTACTTC CASSLGGSSYEQYF
- TRBJ2-3 TRBD2 TRBV3-1/TRBV3-2 TGTGCCAGCAGCCAAGAAGCCGCGGGGGAGAGCACAGATACGCAGTATTTT CASSQEAAGESTDTQYF
- TRBJ2-3 TRBD2 TRBV3-1/TRBV3-2 TGTGCCAGCAGCGTACGACTAGCGGGGGGGGGAGATACGCAGTATTTT CASSVRLAGGGDTQYF
- TRBJ2-7 TRBD1 TRBV19 TGTGCCAGTAGTATGGGGACAGGGACTCACTACGAGCAGTACTTC CASSMGTGTHYEQYF
- TRBJ2-1 - TRBV9 TGTGCCAGCAGCGTAGCCCCTAGCAATGAGCAGTTCTTC CASSVAPSNEQFF
- TRBJ2-5 - TRBV7-3 TGTGCCAGCAGGCCGGGGGGCGGCGGACAAGAGACCCAGTACTTC CASRPGGGGQETQYF
- TRBJ2-7 TRBD2 TRBV30 TGTGCCTGGGATGGGACTAGCGGGGGCTACGAGCAGTACTTC CAWDGTSGGYEQYF
few TRBJ2-2 - TRBV2 TGTGCCAGCAGGGACCCGGGGAGGACCGGGGAGCTGTTTTTT CASRDPGRTGELFF
- TRBJ2-1 TRBD2 TRBV19 TGTGCCAGTAGTCAGACACCTCGGGGGAGGGATGAGCAGTTCTTC CASSQTPRGRDEQFF
- TRBJ2-5 TRBD1 TRBV3-1/TRBV3-2 TGTGCCAGCAGCCAAGATAGGGGCAGGGGGCGAGAGACCCAGTACTTC CASSQDRGRGRETQYF
- TRBJ1-6 TRBD1 TRBV19 TGTGCCAGTAGTGCCATCGGACAGGGCTTCTCCTATAATTCACCCCTCCACTTT CASSAIGQGFSYNSPLHF
- TRBJ2-5 TRBD1 TRBV5-1 TGCGCCAGCACCCGACAGGGGAAAGGAGAGACCCAGTACTTC CASTRQGKGETQYF